Listed below are T cell receptor beta chains from one sample, sequenced in a study of blood T cell repertoires in COVID-19. The data were produced by immunoSEQ multiplex PCR, yet TCRdb's version contains in-frame clones alone and is incomplete. The table lists roughly 250,000 clones, around 82% of them singletons, with more than 4.5% in the top ten. Sequencing was performed on peripheral blood. These receptor sequences come from a woman of 80 years or more with active or convalescent COVID-19. The CDR3 runs from the conserved cysteine through the conserved F or W. Fields, in order: V gene, J gene, D gene, clone size, CDR3 protein, CDR3 DNA. A D gene is named only where the DNA matches it firmly. Clone sizes are given selectively: once, few, many, or a class where the clone is expanded.

V gene: TRBV6-5; J gene: TRBJ2-1; D gene: NA; clone size: NA; CDR3 protein: CASRSLLNNEQFF; CDR3 DNA: TGTGCCTCCCGCTCACTACTAAACAATGAGCAGTTCTTC
V gene: TRBV11-2; J gene: TRBJ2-3; D gene: NA; clone size: once; CDR3 protein: CASVRAGASTDTQYF; CDR3 DNA: TGTGCCAGTGTCCGGGCAGGGGCTAGCACAGATACGCAGTATTTT
V gene: TRBV7-9; J gene: TRBJ2-1; D gene: TRBD1; clone size: few; CDR3 protein: CASSATPGQGVNEQFF; CDR3 DNA: TGTGCCAGCAGCGCTACCCCGGGACAGGGGGTCAATGAGCAGTTCTTC
V gene: TRBV7-2; J gene: TRBJ2-5; D gene: TRBD1; clone size: NA; CDR3 protein: CASSLGDRDQETQYF; CDR3 DNA: TGTGCCAGCAGCTTAGGAGACAGGGACCAAGAGACCCAGTACTTC
V gene: TRBV5-6; J gene: TRBJ1-2; D gene: TRBD1; clone size: NA; CDR3 protein: CASSLYLRLEQGRVEGYTF; CDR3 DNA: TGTGCCAGCAGCTTGTATCTGCGGTTGGAACAGGGGCGCGTTGAAGGCTACACCTTC
V gene: TRBV6-1; J gene: TRBJ1-5; D gene: TRBD1; clone size: NA; CDR3 protein: CASSDPSGQGGGQPQHF; CDR3 DNA: TGTGCCAGCAGTGATCCGTCGGGACAGGGCGGAGGGCAGCCCCAGCATTTT
V gene: TRBV28; J gene: TRBJ2-5; D gene: NA; clone size: NA; CDR3 protein: CASRGGARETQYF; CDR3 DNA: TGTGCCAGCAGGGGGGGGGCCAGGGAGACCCAGTACTTC
V gene: TRBV6-6; J gene: TRBJ1-1; D gene: TRBD1; clone size: once; CDR3 protein: CASSRQGNTEAFF; CDR3 DNA: TGTGCCAGCAGCCGACAGGGGAACACTGAAGCTTTCTTT
V gene: TRBV11-2; J gene: TRBJ1-3; D gene: NA; clone size: NA; CDR3 protein: CASSLPGGSGNTIYF; CDR3 DNA: TGTGCCAGCAGCCTCCCGGGGGGGTCTGGAAACACCATATATTTT
V gene: TRBV28; J gene: TRBJ1-2; D gene: NA; clone size: NA; CDR3 protein: CASSPGKAYGYTF; CDR3 DNA: TGTGCCAGCAGTCCGGGGAAGGCCTATGGCTACACCTTC
V gene: TRBV20-1; J gene: TRBJ2-1; D gene: TRBD2; clone size: NA; CDR3 protein: CSASGGLAGGNEQFF; CDR3 DNA: TGCAGTGCTAGTGGGGGACTAGCGGGAGGCAATGAGCAGTTCTTC
V gene: TRBV29-1; J gene: TRBJ1-2; D gene: NA; clone size: NA; CDR3 protein: CSEGGAGYGYTF; CDR3 DNA: TGCAGCGAAGGGGGGGCGGGCTATGGCTACACCTTC
V gene: TRBV28; J gene: TRBJ1-3; D gene: TRBD1; clone size: NA; CDR3 protein: CASTLGGPGNTIYF; CDR3 DNA: TGTGCCAGCACGTTAGGGGGCCCTGGAAACACCATATATTTT
V gene: TRBV19; J gene: TRBJ1-5; D gene: NA; clone size: NA; CDR3 protein: CASTKRQAHQPQHF; CDR3 DNA: TGTGCCAGTACCAAACGACAGGCGCATCAGCCCCAGCATTTT
V gene: TRBV19; J gene: TRBJ2-2; D gene: TRBD1; clone size: NA; CDR3 protein: CASNKPGQGSGWANTGELFF; CDR3 DNA: TGTGCCAGCAACAAACCGGGACAGGGGTCGGGTTGGGCGAACACCGGGGAGCTGTTTTTT
V gene: TRBV24-1; J gene: TRBJ2-3; D gene: TRBD1; clone size: NA; CDR3 protein: CAASDQTGVGDTQYF; CDR3 DNA: TGTGCCGCCAGTGATCAGACAGGGGTGGGCGATACGCAGTATTTT
V gene: TRBV7-9; J gene: TRBJ1-1; D gene: TRBD1; clone size: NA; CDR3 protein: CASSQGDRGPLGAFF; CDR3 DNA: TGTGCCAGCAGCCAGGGTGACAGGGGGCCGCTGGGGGCTTTCTTT
V gene: TRBV4-2; J gene: TRBJ1-6; D gene: NA; clone size: NA; CDR3 protein: CASSQVGGLGSPLHF; CDR3 DNA: TGTGCCAGCAGCCAAGTGGGCGGGCTCGGTTCACCCCTCCACTTT
V gene: TRBV3-1/TRBV3-2; J gene: TRBJ2-2; D gene: NA; clone size: NA; CDR3 protein: CASLFQGSGELFF; CDR3 DNA: TGTGCCAGCCTCTTCCAGGGGTCCGGGGAGCTGTTTTTT
V gene: TRBV4-2; J gene: TRBJ2-2; D gene: NA; clone size: NA; CDR3 protein: CASSQDGQITGELFF; CDR3 DNA: TGTGCCAGCAGCCAAGATGGGCAGATCACCGGGGAGCTGTTTTTT
V gene: TRBV2; J gene: TRBJ1-3; D gene: NA; clone size: once; CDR3 protein: CASSSRVAGNTIYF; CDR3 DNA: TGTGCCAGCAGTTCCAGGGTTGCTGGAAACACCATATATTTT
V gene: TRBV6-1; J gene: TRBJ2-7; D gene: NA; clone size: few; CDR3 protein: CASSEGTDLEQYF; CDR3 DNA: TGTGCCAGCAGTGAAGGGACAGATCTCGAGCAGTACTTC
V gene: TRBV20-1; J gene: TRBJ2-7; D gene: NA; clone size: once; CDR3 protein: CSANRVYEQYF; CDR3 DNA: TGCAGTGCTAACAGGGTCTACGAGCAGTACTTC
V gene: TRBV11-2; J gene: TRBJ2-3; D gene: NA; clone size: once; CDR3 protein: CASSPPGNTDTQYF; CDR3 DNA: TGTGCCAGCAGCCCCCCGGGGAATACAGATACGCAGTATTTT
V gene: TRBV5-1; J gene: TRBJ1-4; D gene: TRBD1; clone size: few; CDR3 protein: CASSPSPGTGSEKLFF; CDR3 DNA: TGCGCCAGCAGCCCGAGCCCTGGGACAGGGTCCGAAAAACTGTTTTTT
V gene: TRBV29-1; J gene: TRBJ2-1; D gene: TRBD2; clone size: NA; CDR3 protein: CSVFGGSSYNEQFF; CDR3 DNA: TGCAGCGTCTTTGGCGGGAGCTCCTACAATGAGCAGTTCTTC
V gene: TRBV9; J gene: TRBJ2-7; D gene: TRBD2; clone size: NA; CDR3 protein: CASSVAPGTSGFDEQYF; CDR3 DNA: TGTGCCAGCAGCGTAGCCCCCGGGACTAGCGGTTTCGACGAGCAGTACTTC
V gene: TRBV9; J gene: TRBJ1-6; D gene: NA; clone size: NA; CDR3 protein: CASSALGHPNSPLHF; CDR3 DNA: TGTGCCAGCAGCGCCCTGGGACATCCTAATTCACCCCTCCACTTT
V gene: TRBV6-6; J gene: TRBJ1-2; D gene: NA; clone size: NA; CDR3 protein: CASRTDSEGRGYTF; CDR3 DNA: TGTGCCAGCAGGACCGATAGTGAGGGTCGCGGCTACACCTTC
V gene: TRBV5-1; J gene: TRBJ1-2; D gene: TRBD1; clone size: NA; CDR3 protein: CASSLAGQGNYGYTF; CDR3 DNA: TGCGCCAGCAGCTTGGCCGGACAGGGGAACTATGGCTACACCTTC
V gene: TRBV7-2; J gene: TRBJ1-1; D gene: NA; clone size: NA; CDR3 protein: CASTKTLIMNTEAFF; CDR3 DNA: TGTGCCAGCACCAAAACTTTGATCATGAACACTGAAGCTTTCTTT
V gene: TRBV20-1; J gene: TRBJ2-1; D gene: TRBD2; clone size: NA; CDR3 protein: CSASTSGREYNEQFF; CDR3 DNA: TGCAGTGCTAGTACTAGCGGGAGGGAATACAATGAGCAGTTCTTC
V gene: TRBV5-1; J gene: TRBJ2-1; D gene: TRBD1; clone size: once; CDR3 protein: CASSWGTGAYNEQFF; CDR3 DNA: TGCGCCAGCAGCTGGGGGACAGGGGCCTACAATGAGCAGTTCTTC
V gene: TRBV23-1; J gene: TRBJ2-1; D gene: NA; clone size: NA; CDR3 protein: CANSLRAGKSSYNEQFF; CDR3 DNA: TGCGCCAACTCATTAAGGGCGGGAAAGAGCTCCTACAATGAGCAGTTCTTC
V gene: TRBV6-1; J gene: TRBJ2-7; D gene: TRBD1; clone size: NA; CDR3 protein: CASSDRQGGSYEQYF; CDR3 DNA: TGTGCCAGCAGTGACAGACAGGGGGGATCCTACGAGCAGTACTTC
V gene: TRBV10-3; J gene: TRBJ1-2; D gene: TRBD1; clone size: NA; CDR3 protein: CAISEDRGAFGYTF; CDR3 DNA: TGTGCCATCAGTGAGGACAGGGGGGCTTTTGGCTACACCTTC
V gene: TRBV5-1; J gene: TRBJ2-5; D gene: TRBD1; clone size: NA; CDR3 protein: CASSTLTGGQETQYF; CDR3 DNA: TGCGCCAGCAGCACTCTCACAGGGGGCCAAGAGACCCAGTACTTC
V gene: TRBV7-6; J gene: TRBJ2-3; D gene: TRBD2; clone size: once; CDR3 protein: CASSSGLARGTDTQYF; CDR3 DNA: TGTGCCAGCAGCTCGGGACTAGCGAGAGGGACAGATACGCAGTATTTT
V gene: TRBV6-5; J gene: TRBJ1-1; D gene: NA; clone size: NA; CDR3 protein: CASIWTPNTEAFF; CDR3 DNA: TGTGCCAGCATTTGGACACCCAACACTGAAGCTTTCTTT
V gene: TRBV5-1; J gene: TRBJ1-4; D gene: TRBD1; clone size: NA; CDR3 protein: CASSRGTGVPEKLFF; CDR3 DNA: TGCGCCAGCAGCAGAGGCACAGGGGTCCCGGAAAAACTGTTTTTT
V gene: TRBV12-3/TRBV12-4; J gene: TRBJ1-1; D gene: NA; clone size: NA; CDR3 protein: CASSFTRGEAFF; CDR3 DNA: TGTGCCAGCAGTTTCACCAGGGGTGAAGCTTTCTTT
V gene: TRBV2; J gene: TRBJ1-5; D gene: TRBD1; clone size: NA; CDR3 protein: CASATGGSSNQPQHF; CDR3 DNA: TGTGCCAGCGCTACAGGGGGCTCTAGCAATCAGCCCCAGCATTTT
V gene: TRBV19; J gene: TRBJ1-1; D gene: NA; clone size: NA; CDR3 protein: CASQSLNTEAFF; CDR3 DNA: TGTGCCAGTCAATCCCTGAACACTGAAGCTTTCTTT
V gene: TRBV5-1; J gene: TRBJ1-2; D gene: NA; clone size: NA; CDR3 protein: CASSLDLPEGGYTF; CDR3 DNA: TGCGCCAGCAGCTTGGACCTGCCAGAGGGAGGCTACACCTTC
V gene: TRBV4-1; J gene: TRBJ2-5; D gene: TRBD2; clone size: NA; CDR3 protein: CASSQNHGAGALIGETQYF; CDR3 DNA: TGCGCCAGCAGCCAAAACCACGGGGCGGGAGCCCTTATAGGGGAGACCCAGTACTTC
V gene: TRBV1; J gene: TRBJ2-7; D gene: NA; clone size: NA; CDR3 protein: CTSSRAISGSYEQYF; CDR3 DNA: TGCACCAGCAGTCGAGCGATCTCCGGATCCTACGAGCAGTACTTC